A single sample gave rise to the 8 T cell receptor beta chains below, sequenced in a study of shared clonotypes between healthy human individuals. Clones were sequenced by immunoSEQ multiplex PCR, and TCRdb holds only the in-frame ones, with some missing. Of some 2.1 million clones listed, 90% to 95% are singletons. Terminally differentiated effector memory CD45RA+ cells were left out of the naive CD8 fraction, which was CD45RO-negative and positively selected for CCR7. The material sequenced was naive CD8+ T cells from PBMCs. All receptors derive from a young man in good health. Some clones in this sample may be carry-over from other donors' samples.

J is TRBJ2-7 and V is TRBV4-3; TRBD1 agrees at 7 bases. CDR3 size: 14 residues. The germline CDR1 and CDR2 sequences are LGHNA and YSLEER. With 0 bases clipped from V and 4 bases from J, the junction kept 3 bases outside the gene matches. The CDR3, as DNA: TGCGCCAGCAGCCAAGATACAGGGGTATACGAGCAGTACTTC. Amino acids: CASSQDTGVYEQYF.

The CDR3 loop reads CASSFPLRTGGSETQYF. The CDR3 nucleotides are TGTGCCAGCAGCTTTCCGCTCAGGACAGGGGGCTCCGAGACCCAGTACTTC. The chain recombines TRBV7-9 with TRBJ2-5; 11 nucleotides agree with TRBD1. V trimming: 3 bases; J trimming: 5 bases; junction bases outside the gene matches: 11. This CDR3 spans 17 amino acids. The germline CDR1 and CDR2 sequences are SEHNR and FQNEAQ (reference sequence).

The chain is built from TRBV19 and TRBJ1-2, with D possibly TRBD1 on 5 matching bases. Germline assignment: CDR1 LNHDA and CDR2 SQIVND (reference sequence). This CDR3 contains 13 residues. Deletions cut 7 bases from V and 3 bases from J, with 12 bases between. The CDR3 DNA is TGTGCCAGTATGGGGACGGTTTACTATGGCTACACCTTC. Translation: CASMGTVYYGYTF.

The CDR3 loop is CASSLSPDSDEQFF. CDR3 DNA sequence: TGTGCCAGCAGTTTATCCCCAGATTCCGATGAGCAGTTCTTC. This chain links TRBV27 with TRBJ2-1; D unresolved. The CDR3 length is 14 residues. Germline V gene lookup returns CDR1 MNHEY and CDR2 SMNVEV (reference sequence). V shed 0 bases and J shed 8 bases, with 11 bases lying between them.

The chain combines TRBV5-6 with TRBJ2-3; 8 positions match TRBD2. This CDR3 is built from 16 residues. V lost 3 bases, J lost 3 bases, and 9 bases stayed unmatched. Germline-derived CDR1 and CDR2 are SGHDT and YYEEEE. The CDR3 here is CASSWREGGGTDTQYF. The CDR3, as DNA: TGTGCCAGCAGCTGGCGCGAAGGCGGGGGGACAGATACGCAGTATTTT.

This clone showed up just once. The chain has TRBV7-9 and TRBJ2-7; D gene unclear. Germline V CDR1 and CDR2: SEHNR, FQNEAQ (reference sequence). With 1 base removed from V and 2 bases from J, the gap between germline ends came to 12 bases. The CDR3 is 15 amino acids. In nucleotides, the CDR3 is TGTGCCAGCAGCTTAGAACCAGTACCCGCCTACGAGCAGTACTTC. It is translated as CASSLEPVPAYEQYF.

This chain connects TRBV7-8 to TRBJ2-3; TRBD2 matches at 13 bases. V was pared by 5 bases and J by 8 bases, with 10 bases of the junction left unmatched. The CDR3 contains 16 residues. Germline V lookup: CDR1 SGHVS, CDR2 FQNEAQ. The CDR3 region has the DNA TGTGCCAGCAGCGTCCTACTAGCGGGAGGGGTTGGTACGCAGTATTTT. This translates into CASSVLLAGGVGTQYF.

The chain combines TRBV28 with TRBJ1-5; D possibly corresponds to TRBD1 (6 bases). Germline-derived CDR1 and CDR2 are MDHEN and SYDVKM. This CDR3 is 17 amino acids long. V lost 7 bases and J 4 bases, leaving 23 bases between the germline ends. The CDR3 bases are TGTGCCAGCACCGCGATTTCCGGGGGCGCTTGGAATCAGCCCCAGCATTTT. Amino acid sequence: CASTAISGGAWNQPQHF.